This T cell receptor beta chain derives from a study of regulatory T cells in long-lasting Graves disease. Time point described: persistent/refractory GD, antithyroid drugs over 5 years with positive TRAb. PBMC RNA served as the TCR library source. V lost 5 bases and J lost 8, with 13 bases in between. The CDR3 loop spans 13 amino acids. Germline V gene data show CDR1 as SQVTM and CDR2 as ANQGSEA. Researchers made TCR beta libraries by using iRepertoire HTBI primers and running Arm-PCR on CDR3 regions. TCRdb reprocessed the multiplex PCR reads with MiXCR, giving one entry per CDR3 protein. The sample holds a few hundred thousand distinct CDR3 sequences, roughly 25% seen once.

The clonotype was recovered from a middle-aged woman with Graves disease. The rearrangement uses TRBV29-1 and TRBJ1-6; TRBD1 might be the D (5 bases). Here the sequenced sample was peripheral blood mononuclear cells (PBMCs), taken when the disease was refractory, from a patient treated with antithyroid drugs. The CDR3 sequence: CSVLQGRDSPLHF. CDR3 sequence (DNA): TGCAGCGTTCTCCAGGGAAGGGATTCACCCCTCCACTTT.